The source of this T cell receptor (beta chain) is a study of blood T cell repertoires in COVID-19. Study-level background: The samples span acute and convalescent COVID-19 from the United States, Italy and Spain. Nucleic acid was either cDNA or gDNA, and it came from T cells, B-cell-depleted T cells, or PBMCs.

The ends were cut back, 7 bases at V and 2 bases at J, with 14 bases in the middle. CDR1 SQVTM and CDR2 ANQGSEA come from the germline V gene. This CDR3 comprises 13 residues. Seattle patients were enrolled while actively infected and followed longitudinally. Measured with immunoSEQ multiplex PCR; TCRdb has only the in-frame clones, and not every one. In the table there are fewer than 200,000 clones, roughly 91% of which are singletons. The chain combines TRBV29-1 with TRBJ1-1, with a tentative D call TRBD1 (6 bases). The specimen was peripheral blood. The receptor was derived from a man aged 18 to 35 with COVID-19, enrolled during active disease. CDR3 protein: CSARGTPNTEAFF. The DNA of the CDR3 is TGCAGCGCCCGAGGGACACCTAACACTGAAGCTTTCTTT.